This T cell receptor (beta chain) appears in the sequencing data of a study of CD8+ T cells in alopecia areata. General observations from the study: Researchers report lesional scalp, most notably alopecia totalis/universalis, outstripped normal scalp in clonality. Scalp specimens additionally yield sequences from normal skin's resident alphabeta T cells. Mice showed clearer TCR sharing than patients did, a gap that was possibly HLA-related.

The CDR3 loop spans 13 amino acids. Trimming left V 4 bases short and J 4 bases short, with 11 bases between. Per the germline V gene, CDR1 is MNHEY and CDR2 is SMNVEV (reference sequence). Following extraction, RNA underwent reverse transcription to cDNA, which served as the sequencing template. TCRdb's copy holds only in-frame clones and misses some; the assay was immunoSEQ multiplex PCR. Here the sample spans some 180,000 clones, 45% to 70% being singletons. Remarks on this clone: Antigen: not known.

The specimen was CD8+ T cells sorted from blood. The clonotype originates from a human donor in good health. The rearrangement uses TRBV27 and TRBJ2-7, with D perhaps given as TRBD1 or TRBD2 (5 bases each). The CDR3: CASSYGAKYEQYF. As DNA, the CDR3 is TGTGCCAGCAGTTACGGGGCCAAATACGAGCAGTACTTC.